The rows below give T cell receptor beta chains drawn from one sample of a study of regulatory T cells in long-lasting Graves disease. TCRdb independently ran MiXCR on the multiplex PCR reads; one entry per CDR3 protein. The data hold fewer than 650,000 distinct CDR3 sequences, with 15% to 20% observed a single time. The sample was also reused in another study, on T cells in Graves' hyperthyroidism and ophthalmopathy.

The material was peripheral blood mononuclear cells (PBMCs), obtained at new diagnosis, from a patient treated with antithyroid drugs. The source of these receptors is a man younger than 35 with Graves disease. Both conserved end residues are part of each CDR3.

TRBJ1-5 TRBV12-3/TRBV12-4 CASSLGGPALGNQPQHF
TRBJ2-3 TRBV29-1 CSVCPGLSTDTQYF
TRBJ1-1 TRBV9 CASSARRTGPNTEAFF
TRBJ1-1 TRBV3-1 CASSHPQDRTKNTEAFF
TRBJ2-6 TRBV9 CASSPGNAAGANVLTF
TRBJ2-7 TRBV4-1 CASSQDNRGGYEQYF
TRBJ2-7 TRBV19 CASSPRNTWLEYEQYF
TRBJ2-1 TRBV5-1 CASSLEWRGSYNEQFF
TRBJ2-3 TRBV12-3/TRBV12-4 CAILLRESGDTQYF
TRBJ1-2 TRBV19 CASIRLGRDTYETGGYTF
TRBJ1-1 TRBV9 CASSADGFNTEAFF
TRBJ2-7 TRBV6-2/TRBV6-3 CASSLRGPKYEQYF
TRBJ2-1 TRBV4-1 CASSQVLAGESEQFF
TRBJ2-3 TRBV11-2 CASSLDVSAGSTF
TRBJ2-1 TRBV7-8 CASSLIRVLRTRGHNEQFF
TRBJ2-7 TRBV6-5 CASSSALHRSYEQYF
TRBJ2-5 TRBV13 CASSFGQGPPRPQYF
TRBJ2-2 TRBV4-2 CASSYRLADMNTGELFF
TRBJ2-7 TRBV27 CASSPTGFVFEQYF
TRBJ2-5 TRBV5-1 CASSLNREQETQYF
TRBJ2-5 TRBV28 CASSLSVAGVGEAQYF
TRBJ2-3 TRBV27 CASSFTRITSTDTQYF
TRBJ2-2 TRBV2 CASTEDTGELFF
TRBJ2-7 TRBV6-1 CASSRTSGPTYEQYF
TRBJ2-7 TRBV6-9 CASSYYEGEEQYF
TRBJ2-3 TRBV6-1 CASRSGLGTDTQYF
TRBJ2-3 TRBV9 CASSTGRGLARTDTQYF
TRBJ2-1 TRBV3-1 CASTPTSGQYNEQFF
TRBJ2-3 TRBV11-3 CASSLDGISTDTQYF
TRBJ2-1 TRBV5-6 CASSLGQGHNEQFF
TRBJ1-5 TRBV30 CAWAPDSNQPQHF
TRBJ2-7 TRBV12-3/TRBV12-4 CASSFSRQGLAGSSYEQYF
TRBJ2-3 TRBV5-1 CASSTSGTSTDTQYF
TRBJ1-4 TRBV6-1 CASSVSSTNEKLFF
TRBJ1-2 TRBV11-2 CASSPQGYGYTF
TRBJ2-2 TRBV20-1 CSASPGTEDTGELFF
TRBJ1-2 TRBV6-1 CASWDRLYGYTF
TRBJ2-4 TRBV28 CASSSLGTSGIAKNIQYF
TRBJ1-2 TRBV15 CATSRPGAGYTF
TRBJ2-7 TRBV10-3 CASGQVLSYEQYF
TRBJ2-1 TRBV6-1 CASLGALESYNEQFF
TRBJ2-1 TRBV2 CASTQVVSYSYNEQFF
TRBJ1-3 TRBV3-1 CASSHWGRDSGNTIYF
TRBJ2-5 TRBV20-1 CSALSPRTSGSETQYF
TRBJ2-7 TRBV20-1 CSARGPSGIKYEQYF
TRBJ2-5 TRBV6-1 CASSEWGEVEETQYF
TRBJ2-7 TRBV28 CASPPAGWMGEGNYEQYF
TRBJ2-2 TRBV6-1 CASSEGGAEGAGELFF
TRBJ1-1 TRBV11-2 CASSLGPGRAFF
TRBJ1-1 TRBV20-1 CSASPPTGGTEAFF